The 13 T cell receptor beta chains below were found in one sample sequenced in a study of T-cell reconstitution after alpha-beta-depleted transplantation in children. Molecular barcoding with unique molecular identifiers was used for the TCRbeta library. TCRdb re-analysed the PCR reads in MiXCR, keeping a single row per CDR3 protein. The repertoire consists of approximately 300,000 distinct CDR3 sequences, with under 14% occurring once and the leading ten covering 23%. Sequencing was performed on peripheral blood, taken 180 days after TCRalphabeta/CD19-depleted stem cell transplant. These receptors were obtained from a male patient between 2 and 15 years old who had a stem cell transplant for chronic granulomatous disease, so the T cells may come from the graft donor.

At least ten counts were recorded for this clonotype. The rearrangement uses TRBV27 and TRBJ2-5; 10 bases fit TRBD1. The CDR3 consists of 16 residues. Looked up from germline, CDR1 is MNHEY and CDR2 is SMNVEV (reference sequence). V lost 1 base to trimming and J lost 4 bases; unmatched junction nucleotides: 6. The CDR3 DNA sequence: TGTGCCAGCAGTTTATTCTGGGACAGGGGAACAGAGACCCAGTACTTC. Translation gives CASSLFWDRGTETQYF.

This clonotype was recorded many times. This chain joins TRBV7-9 and TRBJ2-7; D possibly uses TRBD1 or TRBD2 (6 bases each). The germline V gene has CDR1 SEHNR and CDR2 FQNEAQ (reference sequence). V gave up 3 bases and J gave up 6 bases, with 15 bases separating them. The CDR3 contains 14 residues. This chain's CDR3 is CASSLGGAEREQYF. The CDR3 region has the DNA TGTGCCAGCAGCTTGGGGGGCGCAGAACGCGAGCAGTACTTC. The complete variable domain, with remaining parts taken from reference TRBV7-9 and TRBJ2-7, reads DTGVSQNPRHKITKRGQNVTFRCDPISEHNRLYWYRQTLGQGPEFLTYFQNEAQLEKSRLLSDRFSAERPKGSFSTLEIQRTEQGDSAMYLCASSLGGAEREQYFGPGTRLTVT.

This clonotype was recorded many times. The chain combines TRBV14 with TRBJ2-7, with 7 bases that match TRBD2. CDR3 size: 13 residues. V trimming: 1 base; J trimming: 6 bases; junction bases outside the gene matches: 3. The germline V gene encodes CDR1 SGHDN and CDR2 FVKESK. CDR3 residues: CASSQGLAVEQYF. The CDR3 nucleotides read TGTGCCAGCAGCCAAGGGCTAGCGGTCGAGCAGTACTTC.

This clonotype was detected many times. This sequence joins TRBV29-1 and TRBJ2-1; 9 nucleotides agree with TRBD2. Germline trimming cut 6 bases from V and 7 bases from J; bases unmatched to any gene: 7. This CDR3 spans 13 amino acids. Germline lookup yields CDR1 SQVTM and CDR2 ANQGSEA. CDR3 coding DNA: TGCAGCGTGGGCGGGAGGGCCCGTAATGAGCAGTTCTTC. As protein: CSVGGRARNEQFF.

This clonotype was found a few times. V usage is TRBV20-1 and J usage is TRBJ1-6; D call uncertain. The V end was cut by 3 bases, the J end by 5 bases, with 11 bases between. This CDR3 has 14 amino acids. Germline V gene data show CDR1 as DFQATT and CDR2 as SNEGSKA (reference sequence). CDR3 coding DNA: TGCAGTGCTAGTGAGTTGCGGAATAATTCACCCCTCCACTTT. Its protein is CSASELRNNSPLHF.

At least ten counts were recorded for this clonotype. This rearrangement joins TRBV20-1 to TRBJ2-1; 10 nucleotides align to TRBD1. The V gene end was trimmed by 7 bases and the J gene end by 9 bases; junction bases not matched to a gene: 15. CDR1 is DFQATT, CDR2 SNEGSKA, per germline (reference sequence). This CDR3 comprises 15 residues. CDR3 sequence reads: CSGRHAGTGDPEQFF. The DNA of the CDR3 is TGCAGTGGCCGCCATGCCGGGACAGGGGACCCTGAGCAGTTCTTC.

This clonotype was seen a handful of times. This sequence joins TRBV6-2 or TRBV6-3 and TRBJ2-2; 8 nucleotides agree with TRBD2. Trimming removed 6 bases from V and 5 bases from J; junction bases left unmatched: 8. This CDR3 is 15 amino acids long. From germline, CDR1 is MNHEY and CDR2 SVGEGT. CDR3 sequence: CASSYAREVTGELFF. The CDR3 DNA reads as TGTGCCAGCAGCTACGCGCGGGAGGTAACCGGGGAGCTGTTTTTT.

This clonotype appeared a few times. The chain employs TRBV2 and TRBJ1-6; D is possibly TRBD1 (5 bases). The CDR3 is 15 amino acids. Germline loops: CDR1 SNHLY, CDR2 FYNNEI. V lost 6 bases and J lost 10, with 19 bases in between. CDR3 sequence: CASRASGTGISPLHF. CDR3 sequence (DNA): TGTGCCAGCAGAGCATCCGGGACGGGGATCTCACCCCTCCACTTT.

Many counts were recorded for this clonotype. The chain couples TRBV6-1 to TRBJ1-5; 8 bases align to TRBD1. Germline values: CDR1 MNHNS, CDR2 SASEGT. The CDR3 totals 16 residues. The V segment lost 4 bases and the J segment 1 base; nucleotides outside the gene matches: 6. CDR3: CASSAQGAGSNQPQHF. For the CDR3, the DNA is TGTGCCAGCAGTGCTCAGGGGGCGGGAAGCAATCAGCCCCAGCATTTT.

This clonotype was seen many times. This sequence joins TRBV7-9 and TRBJ1-5; D gene ambiguous. Trimming left V 1 base short and J 6 bases short, with 4 bases between. CDR3 size: 12 residues. CDR1 and CDR2 (germline): SEHNR, FQNEAQ (reference sequence). The CDR3 reads CASSLVGQPQHF. Written as DNA, the CDR3 is TGTGCCAGCAGCTTAGTCGGTCAGCCCCAGCATTTT.

This clonotype came up many times. The chain has TRBV30 and TRBJ1-5, with D possibly TRBD1 on 6 matching bases. This CDR3 comprises 13 residues. V was pared by 0 bases and J by 4 bases, with 7 bases between. CDR1 GTSNPN and CDR2 SVGIG come from the germline V gene (reference sequence). The CDR3 region has the DNA TGTGCCTGGAGTGTAACAGGGAATCAGCCCCAGCATTTT. This sequence encodes CAWSVTGNQPQHF.

This clonotype showed up many times. The chain joins TRBV29-1 to TRBJ2-7; 9 positions agree with TRBD1. This CDR3 comprises 15 residues. Germline V gene lookup returns CDR1 SQVTM and CDR2 ANQGSEA. Losses at the gene ends were 3 bases for V and 5 bases for J; bases not matched to a gene: 11. The CDR3 bases are TGCAGCGTTGATGCGGGACAGGGATTAATTCACGAGCAGTACTTC. Translation gives CSVDAGQGLIHEQYF.

This clonotype has at least ten counts. V gene TRBV27 combines with J gene TRBJ1-6, with D possibly TRBD1 on 6 matching bases. Per germline, CDR1 MNHEY and CDR2 SMNVEV (reference sequence). There are 15 residues in the CDR3. V was shortened by 7 bases and J by 7 bases, with 17 bases between the two germline ends. The CDR3: CASTHAHRDNSPLHF. The CDR3 coding sequence is TGTGCCAGCACCCACGCCCACAGGGACAATTCACCCCTCCACTTT.